A single sample is the source of the 22 T cell receptor beta chains below, sequenced in a study of blood T cells in healthy people across ages. The use of a sample-barcoded 5' primer and a J-beta primer mix characterized a second PCR of about 7 to 12 cycles. Each CDR3 protein is one row after TCRdb ran MiXCR on the 5' RACE reads. The sample carries more than 900,000 distinct CDR3 sequences, roughly a quarter recorded once. The same specimen was also included in a second study, on T cells of mothers and their children.

Source material: blood. The receptors here all came from a girl under 10 years old in good health.

This chain joins TRBV4-1 and TRBJ2-5; tentatively, D is TRBD2 (6 bases). The V end lost 1 base, the J end lost 5 bases, and 20 bases lay between the germline ends. Germline V gene lookup returns CDR1 MGHRA and CDR2 YSYEKL. The CDR3 covers 17 residues. CDR3 sequence: CASSQGLESLRGETQYF. CDR3 sequence (DNA): TGCGCCAGCAGCCAAGGACTAGAGTCACTTCGTGGGGAGACCCAGTACTTC.

This clonotype was seen only a few times. V and J are TRBV7-9 and TRBJ2-5; possibly TRBD1 for D (6 bases). V lost 7 bases to trimming and J lost 2 bases, with 17 bases between them. The germline V gene has CDR1 SEHNR and CDR2 FQNEAQ (reference sequence). This CDR3 spans 15 amino acids. CDR3 protein: CASIPGVGAQETQYF. The CDR3 coding sequence is TGTGCCAGCATCCCCGGGGTGGGGGCGCAAGAGACCCAGTACTTC.

The chain employs TRBV7-6 and TRBJ2-1; D ambiguous. This CDR3 is 14 amino acids long. Trimming took 1 base from V and 5 from J, leaving 9 bases between them. Germline-derived CDR1 and CDR2 are SGHVS and FNYEAQ. In DNA form, the CDR3 reads TGTGCCAGCAGCTTAGTCGGTGGCCACAATGAGCAGTTCTTC. Encoded protein: CASSLVGGHNEQFF.

This clonotype was picked up a small number of times. The chain uses TRBV5-1 and TRBJ2-5; D possibly uses TRBD1 or TRBD2 (5 bases each). The CDR3 runs 13 residues. Trimming removed 0 bases at V and 5 bases at J, with 8 bases between. The germline gives CDR1 SGHRS, CDR2 YFSETQ. For the CDR3, the DNA is TGCGCCAGCAGCTTGGACGGGGCCGAGACCCAGTACTTC. It codes for CASSLDGAETQYF.

In its sample, this clonotype was seen a few times. The chain combines TRBV7-2 with TRBJ1-6, with D unresolved. The CDR3 has 17 amino acids. The germline V and J ends were trimmed by 4 bases and 0 bases, with 13 bases remaining between them. From germline, CDR1 is SGHTA and CDR2 FQGNSA. The CDR3 reads CASSYKDWGSYNSPLHF. The CDR3 DNA is TGTGCCAGCAGCTATAAGGACTGGGGCTCCTATAATTCACCCCTCCACTTT.

This chain connects TRBV12-3 or TRBV12-4 to TRBJ2-3, with D possibly TRBD2 on 6 matching bases. The CDR3 runs 16 residues. V was pared by 4 bases and J by 0 bases, with 14 bases between. The CDR3 DNA is TGTGCCAGCAGTTCTAGCGCACTACCTAGCACAGATACGCAGTATTTT. It codes for CASSSSALPSTDTQYF.

This clonotype was detected only a few times. One end of the junction fails to match germline, which may point to a read error. The chain joins TRBV28 to TRBJ1-1; maybe TRBD1 (6 bases). In germline, CDR1 is MDHEN, CDR2 SYDVKM. The CDR3 loop spans 15 amino acids. For the CDR3, the DNA is TGTGCCAGCAGTGCCAAGAGGGGGGTTAGGACTGAAACTTTCTTT. Protein product: CASSAKRGVRTETFF. The full variable domain, its missing parts supplied by reference TRBV28 and TRBJ1-1, is DVKVTQSSRYLVKRTGEKVFLECVQDMDHENMFWYRQDPGLGLRLIYFSYDVKMKEKGDIPEGYSVSREKKERFSLILESASTNQTSMYLCASSAKRGVRTETFFGQGTRLTVV.

The rearrangement joins TRBV13 to TRBJ2-3, with D perhaps TRBD1 or TRBD2 (5 bases each). CDR1 is PRHDT, CDR2 FYEKMQ, per germline (reference sequence). V gave up 5 bases and J gave up 3 bases, with 24 bases separating them. This CDR3 is built from 18 residues. CDR3 protein: CASSLAPGKGPATDTQYF. CDR3 coding DNA: TGTGCCAGCAGCCTGGCGCCAGGGAAGGGACCGGCTACAGATACGCAGTATTTT. Variable domain in full (rest from reference TRBV13 and TRBJ2-3): AAGVIQSPRHLIKEKRETATLKCYPIPRHDTVYWYQQGPGQDPQFLISFYEKMQSDKGSIPDRFSAQQFSDYHSELNMSSLELGDSALYFCASSLAPGKGPATDTQYFGPGTRLTVL.

V is TRBV7-9 and J is TRBJ1-3, with 7 bases matching TRBD1. Germline-derived CDR1 and CDR2 are SEHNR and FQNEAQ (reference sequence). Trimming cost V 3 bases and J 3 bases; bases outside gene matches: 2. The CDR3 extends over 14 amino acids. The CDR3 is CASSFDRDGNTIYF. The CDR3 region has the DNA TGTGCCAGCAGCTTCGACAGGGATGGAAACACCATATATTTT. The full variable domain, rest sourced from reference TRBV7-9 and TRBJ1-3, is DTGVSQNPRHKITKRGQNVTFRCDPISEHNRLYWYRQTLGQGPEFLTYFQNEAQLEKSRLLSDRFSAERPKGSFSTLEIQRTEQGDSAMYLCASSFDRDGNTIYFGEGSWLTVV.

J is TRBJ1-2 and V is TRBV7-3, with 7 nucleotides matching TRBD1. CDR3 length: 16 residues. The V gene end was trimmed by 0 bases and the J gene end by 8 bases; junction bases not matched to a gene: 12. Looked up from germline, CDR1 is SGHTA and CDR2 is FQGTGA. In DNA form, the CDR3 reads TGTGCCAGCAGCTTAACGATGCAGGGGGAAGGCTTGGGCTACACCTTC. Protein: CASSLTMQGEGLGYTF.

This clonotype was seen a handful of times. The V call is TRBV7-2, the J call TRBJ1-2, with D uncertain. Germline V lookup: CDR1 SGHTA, CDR2 FQGNSA. The CDR3 contains 13 residues. V was pared by 1 base and J by 2 bases, with 5 bases between. The CDR3 spells CASSLDQNYGYTF. The CDR3, as DNA: TGTGCCAGCAGCTTAGATCAGAACTATGGCTACACCTTC.

Many counts were recorded for this clonotype. V and J are TRBV7-2 and TRBJ2-7; 10 bases are a match to TRBD2. The CDR3 runs to 14 residues. The V segment lost 5 bases and the J segment 3 bases; nucleotides outside the gene matches: 4. The germline gives CDR1 SGHTA, CDR2 FQGNSA. CDR3 nucleotide sequence: TGTGCCAGCAGCCCCCTAGCGGGGGACTACGAGCAGTACTTC. It translates to CASSPLAGDYEQYF.

This clonotype has ten or more counts. This sequence joins TRBV6-6 and TRBJ2-2, with unresolved D. In germline, CDR1 is MNHNY, CDR2 SVGAGI (reference sequence). This CDR3 is 10 amino acids long. V was pared by 9 bases and J by 5 bases, with 4 bases between. CDR3 bases: TGTGCCAGTTCTACCGGGGAGCTGTTTTTT. Translating it yields CASSTGELFF.

This clonotype was seen more than once but under ten times. The chain has TRBV6-5 and TRBJ1-1; D ambiguous. CDR1 is MNHEY and CDR2 is SVGAGI in the germline V gene. V was trimmed by 0 bases and J by 1 base, leaving 9 bases between them. The CDR3 length is 15 residues. CDR3 region: CASSYSPSPNTEAFF. The CDR3 bases are TGTGCCAGCAGTTACTCCCCGAGTCCGAACACTGAAGCTTTCTTT.

J is TRBJ2-1 and V is TRBV5-1; no clear D. The CDR3 spans 13 residues. V was trimmed by 1 base and J by 7 bases, leaving 9 bases between them. Per the germline V gene, CDR1 is SGHRS and CDR2 is YFSETQ. The CDR3 coding sequence is TGCGCCAGCAGCTTGTTTGGGAAGAATGAGCAGTTCTTC. Its protein is CASSLFGKNEQFF.

This clonotype was counted once. The CDR3 region has the DNA TGTGCCAGCAGCTCCTTTGTTCGGTACCAAGAGACCCAGTACTTC. It yields the protein CASSSFVRYQETQYF. The genes are TRBV7-9 and TRBJ2-5; the D is unclear. The V gene lost 4 bases and the J gene lost 0 bases, with 12 bases spanning the gap. Germline-derived CDR1 and CDR2 are SEHNR and FQNEAQ (reference sequence). The CDR3 extends over 15 amino acids.

The chain combines TRBV12-3 or TRBV12-4 with TRBJ1-4; TRBD1 is a possible D gene (5 bases). The CDR3 extends over 12 amino acids. Trimming removed 4 bases from V and 17 bases from J, with 17 bases in between. CDR3 sequence (DNA): TGTGCCAGCAGTTCCGCCGGGACGGCAACCTTTTTT. Translating it yields CASSSAGTATFF.

This clonotype was seen just once. V and J are TRBV7-6 and TRBJ1-2; 8 bases map to TRBD1. V dropped 5 bases and J dropped 1; count of bases not matched to a gene: 12. The CDR3 runs to 17 residues. Germline V CDR1 and CDR2: SGHVS, FNYEAQ. The CDR3 DNA is TGTGCCAGCAGCCCCGGGGACAGGACGCACCATAACTATGGCTACACCTTC. This codes for CASSPGDRTHHNYGYTF.

This sequence joins TRBV20-1 and TRBJ1-2; D is unresolved. This CDR3 comprises 15 residues. V was pared by 0 bases and J by 2 bases, with 13 bases between. Germline V lookup: CDR1 DFQATT, CDR2 SNEGSKA (reference sequence). CDR3 nucleotide sequence: TGCAGTGCTAGAGATCGTGGCAGCCTAAACTATGGCTACACCTTC. Translating gives CSARDRGSLNYGYTF.

The sample holds a few counts of this clonotype. This chain links TRBV3-1 with TRBJ2-1; no clear D gene. CDR1 is LGHDT and CDR2 is YNNKEL in the germline V gene (reference sequence). The CDR3 spans 14 residues. Trimming removed 4 bases at V and 5 bases at J, with 12 bases between. The CDR3 sequence: CASSPWLRHNEQFF. The CDR3 DNA is TGTGCCAGCAGCCCTTGGCTTAGACACAATGAGCAGTTCTTC.

The chain is built from TRBV5-5 and TRBJ1-4; D not certain. Trimming took off 3 bases at V and 8 bases at J, with 17 bases between the two ends. The CDR3 length is 15 residues. Germline V gives CDR1 SGHKS, CDR2 YYEKEE (reference sequence). The CDR3: CASSYEPAWREKLFF. The CDR3 bases are TGTGCCAGCAGCTATGAACCCGCCTGGAGAGAAAAACTGTTTTTT.

This clonotype was detected a few times. J is TRBJ2-7 and V is TRBV14; the match to TRBD2 covers 13 bases. This CDR3 comprises 15 residues. With V trimmed by 0 bases and J by 5 bases, 1 base remained unmatched. The germline V gene has CDR1 SGHDN and CDR2 FVKESK. In DNA form, the CDR3 reads TGTGCCAGCAGCCAAGATGGGACTAGCGGGAACGAGCAGTACTTC. Its protein product is CASSQDGTSGNEQYF.